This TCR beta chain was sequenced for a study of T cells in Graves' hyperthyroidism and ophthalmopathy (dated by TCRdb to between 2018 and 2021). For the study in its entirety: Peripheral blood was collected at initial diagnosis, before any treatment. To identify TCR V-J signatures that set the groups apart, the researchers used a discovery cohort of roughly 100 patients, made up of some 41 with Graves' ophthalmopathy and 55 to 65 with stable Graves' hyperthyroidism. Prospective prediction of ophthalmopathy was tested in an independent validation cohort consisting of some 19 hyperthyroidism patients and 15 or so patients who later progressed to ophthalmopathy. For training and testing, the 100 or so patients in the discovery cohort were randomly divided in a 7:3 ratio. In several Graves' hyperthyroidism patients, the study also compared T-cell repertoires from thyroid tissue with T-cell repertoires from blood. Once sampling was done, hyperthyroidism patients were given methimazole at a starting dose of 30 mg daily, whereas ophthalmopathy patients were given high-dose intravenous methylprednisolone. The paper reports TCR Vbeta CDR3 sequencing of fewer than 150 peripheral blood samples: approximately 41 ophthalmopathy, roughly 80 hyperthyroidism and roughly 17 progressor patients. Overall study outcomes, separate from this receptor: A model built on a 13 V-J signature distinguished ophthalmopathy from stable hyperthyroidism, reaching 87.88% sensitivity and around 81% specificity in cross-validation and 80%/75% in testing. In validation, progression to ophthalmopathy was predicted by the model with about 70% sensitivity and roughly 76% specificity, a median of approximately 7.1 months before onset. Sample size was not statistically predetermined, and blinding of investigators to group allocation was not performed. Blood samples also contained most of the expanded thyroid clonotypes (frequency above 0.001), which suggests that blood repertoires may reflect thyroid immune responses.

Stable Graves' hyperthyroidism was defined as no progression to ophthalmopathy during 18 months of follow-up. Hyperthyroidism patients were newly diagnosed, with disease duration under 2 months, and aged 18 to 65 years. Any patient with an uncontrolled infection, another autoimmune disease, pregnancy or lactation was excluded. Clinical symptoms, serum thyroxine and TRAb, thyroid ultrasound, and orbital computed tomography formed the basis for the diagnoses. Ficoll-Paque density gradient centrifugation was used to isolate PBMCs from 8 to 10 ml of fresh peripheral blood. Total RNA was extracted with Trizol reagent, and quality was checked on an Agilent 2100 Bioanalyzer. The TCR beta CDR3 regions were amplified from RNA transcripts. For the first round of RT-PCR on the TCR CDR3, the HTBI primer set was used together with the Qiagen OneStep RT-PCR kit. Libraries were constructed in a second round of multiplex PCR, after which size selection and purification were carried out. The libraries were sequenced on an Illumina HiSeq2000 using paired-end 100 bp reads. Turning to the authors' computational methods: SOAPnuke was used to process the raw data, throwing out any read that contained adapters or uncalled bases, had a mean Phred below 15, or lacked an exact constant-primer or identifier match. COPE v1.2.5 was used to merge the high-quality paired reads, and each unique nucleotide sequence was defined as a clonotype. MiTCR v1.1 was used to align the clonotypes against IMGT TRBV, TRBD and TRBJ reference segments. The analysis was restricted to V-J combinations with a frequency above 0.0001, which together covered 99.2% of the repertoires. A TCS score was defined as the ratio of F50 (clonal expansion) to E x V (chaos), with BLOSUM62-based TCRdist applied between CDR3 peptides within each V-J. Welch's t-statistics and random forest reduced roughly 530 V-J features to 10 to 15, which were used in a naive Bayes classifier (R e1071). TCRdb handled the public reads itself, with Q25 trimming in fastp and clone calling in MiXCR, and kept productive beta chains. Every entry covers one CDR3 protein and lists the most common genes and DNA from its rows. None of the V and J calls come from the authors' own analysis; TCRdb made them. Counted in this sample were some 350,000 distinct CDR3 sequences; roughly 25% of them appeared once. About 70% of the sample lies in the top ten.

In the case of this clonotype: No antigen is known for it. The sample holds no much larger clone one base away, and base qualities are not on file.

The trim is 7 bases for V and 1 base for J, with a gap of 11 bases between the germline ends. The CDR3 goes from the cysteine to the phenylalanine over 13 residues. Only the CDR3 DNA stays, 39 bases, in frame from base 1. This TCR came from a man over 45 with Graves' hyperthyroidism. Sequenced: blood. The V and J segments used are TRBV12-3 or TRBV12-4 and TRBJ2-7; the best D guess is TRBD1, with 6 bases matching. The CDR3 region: CASTQGISYEQYF. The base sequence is TGTGCCAGCACCCAGGGGATTTCCTACGAGCAGTACTTC.